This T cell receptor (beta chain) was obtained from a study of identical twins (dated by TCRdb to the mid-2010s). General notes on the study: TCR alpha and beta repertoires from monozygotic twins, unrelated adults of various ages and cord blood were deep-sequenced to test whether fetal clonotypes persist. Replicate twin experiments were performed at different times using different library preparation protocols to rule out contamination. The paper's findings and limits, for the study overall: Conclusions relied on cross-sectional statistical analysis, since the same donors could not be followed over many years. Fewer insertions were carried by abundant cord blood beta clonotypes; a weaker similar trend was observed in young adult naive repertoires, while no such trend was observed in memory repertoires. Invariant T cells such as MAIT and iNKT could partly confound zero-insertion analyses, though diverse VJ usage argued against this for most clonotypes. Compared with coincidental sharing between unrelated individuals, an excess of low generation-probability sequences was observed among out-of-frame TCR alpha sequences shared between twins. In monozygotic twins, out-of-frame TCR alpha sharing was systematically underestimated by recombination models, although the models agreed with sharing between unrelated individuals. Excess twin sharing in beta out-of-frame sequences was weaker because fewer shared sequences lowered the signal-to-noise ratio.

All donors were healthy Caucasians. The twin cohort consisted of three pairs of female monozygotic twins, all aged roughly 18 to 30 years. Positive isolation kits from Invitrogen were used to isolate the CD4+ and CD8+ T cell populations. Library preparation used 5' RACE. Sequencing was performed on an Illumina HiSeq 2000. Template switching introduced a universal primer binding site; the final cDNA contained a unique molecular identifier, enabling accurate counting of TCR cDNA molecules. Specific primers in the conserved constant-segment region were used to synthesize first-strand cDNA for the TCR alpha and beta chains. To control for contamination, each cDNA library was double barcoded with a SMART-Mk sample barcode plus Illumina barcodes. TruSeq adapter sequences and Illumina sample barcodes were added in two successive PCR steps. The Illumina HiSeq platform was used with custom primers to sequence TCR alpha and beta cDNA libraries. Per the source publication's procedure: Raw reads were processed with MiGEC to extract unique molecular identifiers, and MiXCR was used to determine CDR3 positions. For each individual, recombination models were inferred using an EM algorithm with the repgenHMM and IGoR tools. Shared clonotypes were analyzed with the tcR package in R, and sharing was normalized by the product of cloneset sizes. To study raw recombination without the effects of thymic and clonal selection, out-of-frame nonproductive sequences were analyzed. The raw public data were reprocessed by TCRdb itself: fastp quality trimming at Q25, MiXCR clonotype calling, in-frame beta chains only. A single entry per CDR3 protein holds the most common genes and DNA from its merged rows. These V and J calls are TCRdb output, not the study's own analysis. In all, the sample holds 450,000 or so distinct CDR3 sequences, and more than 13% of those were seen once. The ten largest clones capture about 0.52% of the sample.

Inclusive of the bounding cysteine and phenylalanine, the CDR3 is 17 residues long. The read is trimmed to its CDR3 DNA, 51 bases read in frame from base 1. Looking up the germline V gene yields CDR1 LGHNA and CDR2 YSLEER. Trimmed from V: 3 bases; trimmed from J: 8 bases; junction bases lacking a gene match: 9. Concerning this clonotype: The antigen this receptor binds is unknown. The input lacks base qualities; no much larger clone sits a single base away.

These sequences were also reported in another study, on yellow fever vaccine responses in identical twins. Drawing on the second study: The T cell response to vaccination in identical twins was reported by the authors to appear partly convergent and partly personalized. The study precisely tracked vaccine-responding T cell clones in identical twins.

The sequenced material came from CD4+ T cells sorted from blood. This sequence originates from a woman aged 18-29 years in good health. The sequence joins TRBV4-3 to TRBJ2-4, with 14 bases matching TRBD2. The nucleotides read TGCGCCAGCAGCCAGGCTGGGACTAGCGGGAGTTTTCACATTCAGTACTTC. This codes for CASSQAGTSGSFHIQYF.